This T cell receptor beta chain was profiled in a study of blood T cell repertoires in COVID-19. Study at large: There were acute and convalescent COVID-19 samples, and they came from the United States, Italy and Spain.

Authors' processing steps: Reference gene primer amplification in the assay estimated nucleated cell counts. Profiled with immunoSEQ multiplex PCR; TCRdb holds only in-frame clones, not every one. The V and J calls and clone size are taken from that table; D and trimming were inferred from the DNA. The sample comprises some 160,000 clones, 80% to 90% of which are singletons, and about 2.5% rests with the top ten. This CDR3 is 16 amino acids long. Germline lookup yields CDR1 MNHNY and CDR2 SVGAGI (reference sequence). Losses at the gene ends were 0 bases for V and 6 bases for J; bases not matched to a gene: 10.

The sequenced sample was peripheral blood. J is TRBJ2-7 and V is TRBV6-6; TRBD1 aligns across 8 bases. The origin of this receptor is an elderly woman with COVID-19, enrolled during active disease. CDR3 sequence (DNA): TGTGCCAGCAGTTACTCTCTGGGGCAGGGGGCAGGCGAGCAGTACTTC. Protein sequence: CASSYSLGQGAGEQYF.